The entry below gives a single TCR beta chain sequence along with its context. In the original workflow: Using reference gene primer amplification, nucleated cell counts were estimated. Using immunoSEQ multiplex PCR, the repertoire was profiled, and TCRdb retains in-frame clones only, with some absent. D and trimming were read from the DNA, whereas the V and J calls and clone size are those reported in that table. The top ten hold around 13% of the sample, which has 150,000 to 200,000 clones, approximately 87% seen once. Deletions cut 0 bases from V and 3 bases from J, with 15 bases between. Germline assignment: CDR1 SGDLS and CDR2 YYNGEE. This CDR3 has 16 residues. Those enrolled in Seattle joined during active infection and were followed longitudinally afterward. The data originate from a study of blood T cell repertoires in COVID-19. Study context: T cells, B-cell-depleted T cells, or PBMCs provided the cDNA or gDNA that served as material.

This TCR was sampled from a woman in her sixties or seventies with COVID-19, enrolled during active disease. This rearrangement joins TRBV9 to TRBJ1-1, with TRBD1 as a possible D gene (6 bases). The specimen sequenced was peripheral blood. The CDR3 loop reads CASSVAPQGYHTEAFF. The CDR3, as DNA: TGTGCCAGCAGCGTAGCCCCCCAGGGGTATCACACTGAAGCTTTCTTT.